The present TCR beta chain was sequenced within a study of T cells in Graves' hyperthyroidism and ophthalmopathy. Points from the study as a whole: Most clonotypes expanded in thyroid above 0.001 were likewise present in blood.

RNA transcripts gave rise to amplified TCR beta CDR3 regions. The HTBI primer set drove a first-round RT-PCR of the TCR CDR3. TCRdb called the multiplex PCR reads again in MiXCR, with one record for every CDR3 protein. The sample comprises about 410,000 distinct CDR3 sequences, about 15% of which are singletons, and approximately 13% rests with the top ten. Each person with ophthalmopathy scored at least 3 on the Clinical Activity Score, reached NOSPECS grade 4 or higher, and had been ill under 3 months. Clinical symptoms, serum thyroxine, TRAb, thyroid ultrasound and orbital computed tomography informed diagnoses. Only a few counts were recorded for this clonotype. Its antigen is unknown. Trimming took off 6 bases at V and 0 bases at J, with 9 bases between the two ends. Germline loops: CDR1 SGHDN, CDR2 FVKESK. This CDR3 is 14 amino acids long.

V is TRBV14 and J is TRBJ1-3; the D gene is possibly TRBD1 (6 bases). Sequencing was carried out using blood. This clonotype was obtained from a man aged 18 to 30 with Graves' ophthalmopathy. The CDR3 protein is CASSGGGSGNTIYF. The CDR3 coding sequence is TGTGCCAGCAGTGGAGGGGGCTCTGGAAACACCATATATTTT. Based on the CDR3 plus reference TRBV14 and TRBJ1-3, the full variable domain is EAGVTQFPSHSVIEKGQTVTLRCDPISGHDNLYWYRRVMGKEIKFLLHFVKESKQDESGMPNNRFLAERTGGTYSTLKVQPAELEDSGVYFCASSGGGSGNTIYFGEGSWLTVV.